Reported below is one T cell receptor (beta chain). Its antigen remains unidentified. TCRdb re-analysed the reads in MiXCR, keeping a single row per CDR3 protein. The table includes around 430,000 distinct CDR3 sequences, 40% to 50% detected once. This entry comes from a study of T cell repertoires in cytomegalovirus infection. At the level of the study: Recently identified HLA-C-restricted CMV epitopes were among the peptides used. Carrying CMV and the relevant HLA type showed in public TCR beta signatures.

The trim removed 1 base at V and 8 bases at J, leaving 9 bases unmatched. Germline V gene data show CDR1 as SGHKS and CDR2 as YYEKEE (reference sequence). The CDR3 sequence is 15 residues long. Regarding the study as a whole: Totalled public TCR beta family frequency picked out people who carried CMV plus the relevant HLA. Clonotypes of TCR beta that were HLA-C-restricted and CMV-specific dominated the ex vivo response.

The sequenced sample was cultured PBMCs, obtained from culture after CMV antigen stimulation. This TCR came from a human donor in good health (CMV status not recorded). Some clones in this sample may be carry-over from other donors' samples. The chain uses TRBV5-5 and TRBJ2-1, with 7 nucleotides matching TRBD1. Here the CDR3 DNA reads TGTGCCAGCAGCTTGTGGCAGGGACAGTCCGATGAGCAGTTCTTC. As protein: CASSLWQGQSDEQFF.